The 21 T cell receptor beta chains below all came from one sample that was sequenced in a study of shared clonotypes between healthy human individuals. Terminally differentiated effector memory CD45RA+ cells were excluded by CCR7 positive selection of CD45RO-negative cells. The repertoire was sequenced with immunoSEQ multiplex PCR; TCRdb's copy has only in-frame clones and lacks some. The sample includes 1.5 million to 2.5 million clones, about 95% seen only once; the top ten take more than 0.95%. The material sequenced was naive CD8+ T cells sorted from blood. The receptors here all came from a man between 18 and 35 years old in good health.

The rearrangement joins TRBV7-8 to TRBJ2-7; 12 bases agree with TRBD2. V shed 5 bases and J 2 bases; nucleotides not matched to a gene: 10. Germline lookup yields CDR1 SGHVS and CDR2 FQNEAQ. The CDR3 is 17 amino acids. The CDR3 DNA sequence: TGTGCCAGCAGCAAAGGACTAGCGGGGACCATAACCTACGAGCAGTACTTC. This sequence encodes CASSKGLAGTITYEQYF.

This clone has just one count. The rearrangement uses TRBV4-3 and TRBJ2-1; 7 nucleotides match TRBD2. The length of the CDR3 is 16 residues. Germline loops: CDR1 LGHNA, CDR2 YSLEER. The ends lost 4 bases at V and 2 bases at J; junction bases unmatched: 8. This CDR3 reads CASSPRGVAAYNEQFF. The CDR3 nucleotides read TGCGCCAGCAGCCCACGGGGGGTCGCCGCCTACAATGAGCAGTTCTTC.

The chain employs TRBV6-5 and TRBJ1-2, with D unclear. Trimming pared 8 bases from V and 3 bases from J, leaving 7 bases between. CDR3 length equals 11 residues. Germline CDR1 reads MNHEY; CDR2 reads SVGAGI. CDR3 DNA sequence: TGTGCCAGCCAGGCCTACTATGGCTACACCTTC. It codes for CASQAYYGYTF.

This clone was detected only once. Other DNA sequences in this sample translate to the same CDR3. The rearrangement uses TRBV7-9 and TRBJ2-7; D unclear. Trimming took 3 bases from V and 4 from J, leaving 7 bases between them. In germline, CDR1 is SEHNR, CDR2 FQNEAQ (reference sequence). The CDR3 is made up of 12 amino acids. The CDR3 is CASSFEGYEQYF. CDR3 DNA sequence: TGTGCCAGCAGCTTTGAAGGGTACGAGCAGTACTTC.

The chain combines TRBV27 with TRBJ2-5; 7 bases match TRBD1. V lost 3 bases, J lost 4 bases, and 8 bases stayed unmatched. The CDR3 totals 15 residues. The V gene's germline CDR1 is MNHEY and CDR2 SMNVEV (reference sequence). CDR3 in DNA: TGTGCCAGCAGTTTCGGTCGACAGGGTTTAGAGACCCAGTACTTC. It yields the protein CASSFGRQGLETQYF.

Notes on this clone: Different DNA sequences within this sample yield the same CDR3. The chain employs TRBV11-2 and TRBJ2-7; D is undetermined. The CDR3 has 12 residues. V dropped 1 base and J dropped 4 bases, with 5 bases sitting between them. Germline CDR1 and CDR2: SGHAT and FQNNGV. CDR3 DNA sequence: TGTGCCAGCAGCTTAGGGTTTTACGAGCAGTACTTC. As protein: CASSLGFYEQYF. Using reference TRBV11-2 and TRBJ2-7 for the parts outside the CDR3, the full variable domain is EAGVAQSPRYKIIEKRQSVAFWCNPISGHATLYWYQQILGQGPKLLIQFQNNGVVDDSQLPKDRFSAERLKGVDSTLKIQPAKLEDSAVYLCASSLGFYEQYFGPGTRLTVT.

The V call is TRBV4-1, the J call TRBJ1-6; 7 nucleotides align to TRBD1. The CDR3 is 15 residues long. After removal of 3 bases from V and 7 bases from J, the junction contained 6 bases not matched to a gene. From germline, CDR1 is MGHRA and CDR2 YSYEKL. The CDR3 nucleotides read TGCGCCAGCAGCCAGGGGGGGACAGCAAATTCACCCCTCCACTTT. This translates into CASSQGGTANSPLHF.

The chain combines TRBV28 with TRBJ2-5, with 8 bases aligning to TRBD2. Germline values: CDR1 MDHEN, CDR2 SYDVKM. V lost 7 bases and J lost 0; bases outside the gene matches: 4. The CDR3 loop spans 14 amino acids. CDR3 sequence: CASTNGGDQETQYF. The CDR3 DNA sequence: TGTGCCAGCACTAACGGGGGGGACCAAGAGACCCAGTACTTC.

CDR3: CASSPYVGTF. CDR3 DNA sequence: TGTGCCAGCAGCCCCTATGTGGGCACCTTC. The gene calls are TRBV5-8 and TRBJ1-2; D gene uncertain. The germline V gene encodes CDR1 SGHTS and CDR2 YDEGEE. V lost 4 bases, J lost 13 bases, and 11 bases lay in between. The CDR3 totals 10 residues.

About this clone: The sample contains more than one DNA sequence encoding this CDR3. The chain employs TRBV6-1 and TRBJ1-5, with no clear D. The CDR3 spans 15 residues. Trimming pared 2 bases from V and 0 bases from J, leaving 8 bases between. Germline CDR1 is MNHNS and CDR2 is SASEGT. CDR3 bases: TGTGCCAGCAGTGAATCGGGGTTTAGCAATCAGCCCCAGCATTTT. Translation: CASSESGFSNQPQHF.

V usage is TRBV5-4 and J usage is TRBJ1-2; D gene uncertain. There are 11 residues in the CDR3. Between the trimmed V and J ends, which lost 4 bases and 4 bases, there was a span of 5 bases. The germline V gene encodes CDR1 SGHNT and CDR2 YYREEE (reference sequence). The CDR3: CASSDTYGYTF. The CDR3, as DNA: TGTGCCAGCAGCGACACCTATGGCTACACCTTC.

To note about this clone: The sample contains more than one DNA sequence encoding this CDR3. The chain joins TRBV7-8 to TRBJ1-2; D ambiguous. CDR1 is SGHVS and CDR2 is FQNEAQ in the germline V gene. The ends were cut back, 3 bases at V and 2 bases at J, with 7 bases in the middle. This CDR3 has 13 residues. The DNA of the CDR3 is TGTGCCAGCAGCTTGGAAGGGAACTATGGCTACACCTTC. Translation gives CASSLEGNYGYTF.

This rearrangement joins TRBV6-4 to TRBJ2-7, with D possibly matching TRBD2 (5 bases). The CDR3 sequence is 13 residues long. Trimming shortened V by 8 bases and J by 1 base, and 12 bases separated the two germline ends. The germline V gene encodes CDR1 MRHNA and CDR2 SNTAGT. CDR3 nucleotides: TGTGCCAGCCTACCAGAGGGTTCCTACGAGCAGTACTTC. Translated: CASLPEGSYEQYF.

This chain joins TRBV28 and TRBJ2-7, with 8 bases aligning to TRBD2. CDR1 is MDHEN and CDR2 is SYDVKM in the germline V gene. After removal of 8 bases from V and 2 bases from J, the junction contained 8 bases not matched to a gene. The CDR3 consists of 14 residues. CDR3 nucleotides: TGTGCCAGCGTATCGGCGGGGGGTACCTACGAGCAGTACTTC. Translation gives CASVSAGGTYEQYF.

This clone was observed a single time. Other DNA sequences of this sample code for an identical CDR3. J is TRBJ2-7 and V is TRBV11-2; 10 nucleotides line up with TRBD1. The junction had 5 bases not matched to a gene; V was cut back by 3 bases and J by 3 bases. The CDR3 is 15 residues long. Germline CDR1 and CDR2: SGHAT and FQNNGV. CDR3 coding DNA: TGTGCCAGCAGCTTGGACAGGGGGACTGGCTACGAGCAGTACTTC. It yields the protein CASSLDRGTGYEQYF.

The V and J genes are TRBV2 and TRBJ2-7; the D is unclear. The CDR3 covers 16 residues. Germline V gives CDR1 SNHLY, CDR2 FYNNEI. The V end was cut by 8 bases, the J end by 1 base, with 21 bases between. CDR3 bases: TGTGCCAGCGGCCCAACGTTTGGAGAAGGTTCCTACGAGCAGTACTTC. It specifies CASGPTFGEGSYEQYF.

This CDR3 reads CASTHLYEQYF. DNA for the CDR3: TGTGCCAGCACTCACCTCTACGAGCAGTACTTC. The chain employs TRBV27 and TRBJ2-7; no clear D gene. This CDR3 contains 11 residues. Trimming left V 7 bases short and J 3 bases short, with 7 bases between. Germline-derived CDR1 and CDR2 are MNHEY and SMNVEV (reference sequence).

This chain connects TRBV28 to TRBJ2-1; 8 bases are a match to TRBD1. There are 14 residues in the CDR3. V lost 2 bases, J lost 8 bases, and 5 bases stayed unmatched. Germline CDR1 is MDHEN and CDR2 is SYDVKM. The CDR3 DNA is TGTGCCAGCAGTTTAGACAGGGGTTTATATGAGCAGTTCTTC. Translation gives CASSLDRGLYEQFF.

The rearrangement uses TRBV6-1 and TRBJ2-7; possible D gene TRBD1, 5 bases. This CDR3 has 13 residues. Germline V gene data show CDR1 as MNHNS and CDR2 as SASEGT. V lost 0 bases, J lost 4 bases, and 7 bases lay in between. The CDR3 loop is CASSEAGEYEQYF. CDR3 in DNA: TGTGCCAGCAGTGAAGCAGGGGAATACGAGCAGTACTTC.

The chain recombines TRBV30 with TRBJ2-5; D possibly corresponds to TRBD2 (6 bases). This CDR3 comprises 14 residues. Germline V gene sequence: CDR1 GTSNPN, CDR2 SVGIG (reference sequence). Trimming took 4 bases from V and 4 from J, leaving 16 bases between them. CDR3 sequence reads: CAWNRGQGGETQYF. The CDR3 DNA sequence: TGTGCCTGGAATAGGGGCCAGGGAGGAGAGACCCAGTACTTC.

V usage is TRBV27 and J usage is TRBJ2-3; D might be TRBD2 (6 bases). The CDR3 is made up of 15 amino acids. V lost 1 base and J 1 base, leaving 9 bases between the germline ends. Per germline, CDR1 MNHEY and CDR2 SMNVEV (reference sequence). The CDR3 bases are TGTGCCAGCAGTTTATTATGGGAGGGCACAGATACGCAGTATTTT. Amino acids: CASSLLWEGTDTQYF.